The 20 T cell receptor beta chains below come from one sample, sequenced in a study of OX40 agonist ivuxolimab in advanced cancers. Clones were sequenced by immunoSEQ multiplex PCR, and TCRdb holds only the in-frame ones, with some missing. The table includes roughly 24,000 clones, about 83% detected once. The source was CD4+ or CD8+ T cells sorted from blood, collected in a trial of the OX40 agonist ivuxolimab. Receptors were obtained from an adult with an advanced solid tumor such as melanoma, head and neck, liver or kidney cancer.

This clone was picked up a small number of times. This rearrangement joins TRBV9 to TRBJ2-3; the D gene could be TRBD1 or TRBD2 (5 bases each). The CDR3 spans 14 residues. Trimming removed 1 base from V and 2 bases from J, with 8 bases in between. CDR1 SGDLS and CDR2 YYNGEE come from the germline V gene. CDR3 nucleotides: TGTGCCAGCAGCGTAAGAGGGGCCACAGATACGCAGTATTTT. As protein: CASSVRGATDTQYF.

This chain links TRBV20-1 with TRBJ2-7, with D possibly TRBD2 on 6 matching bases. The germline gives CDR1 DFQATT, CDR2 SNEGSKA (reference sequence). The CDR3 spans 10 residues. The V gene lost 5 bases and the J gene lost 4 bases, with 6 bases spanning the gap. The DNA of the CDR3 is TGCAGTGCTGGACTATACGAGCAGTACTTC. Its translation: CSAGLYEQYF.

The chain has TRBV9 and TRBJ2-1; 7 nucleotides align to TRBD2. V lost 4 bases, J lost 4 bases, and 14 bases stayed unmatched. The CDR3 has 17 residues. Germline CDR1 and CDR2: SGDLS and YYNGEE. CDR3 loop: CASSSRPPSGVYNEQFF. CDR3 nucleotides: TGTGCCAGCAGCTCCCGCCCTCCTAGCGGTGTTTACAATGAGCAGTTCTTC.

The chain is built from TRBV7-9 and TRBJ2-7; possible D gene TRBD2, 5 bases. Germline V lookup: CDR1 SEHNR, CDR2 FQNEAQ (reference sequence). V lost 0 bases and J 6 bases, leaving 9 bases between the germline ends. This CDR3 contains 13 residues. CDR3 DNA sequence: TGTGCCAGCAGCTTAGCAAGAGGGTCCGAGCAGTACTTC. Encoded protein: CASSLARGSEQYF.

The chain uses TRBV5-4 and TRBJ1-2; the match to TRBD1 covers 7 bases. The germline gives CDR1 SGHNT, CDR2 YYREEE (reference sequence). The V and J ends lost 4 bases and 4 bases, in that order; junction bases with no gene match: 4. CDR3 size: 13 residues. CDR3 residues: CASSLYRGYGYTF. CDR3 in DNA: TGTGCCAGCAGCCTCTACAGGGGCTATGGCTACACCTTC.

The CDR3 nucleotides are TGTGCCAGCAGTTATAGGACAGGAACCGGGGAGCTGTTTTTT. This sequence encodes CASSYRTGTGELFF. The chain recombines TRBV11-3 with TRBJ2-2; 7 positions match TRBD1. V was clipped by 6 bases and J by 5 bases; unmatched bases: 6. Germline V gene sequence: CDR1 SGHNT, CDR2 YENEEA. The CDR3 length is 14 residues.

V is TRBV7-2 and J is TRBJ1-1, with D hard to call. This CDR3 has 11 amino acids. Per germline, CDR1 SGHTA and CDR2 FQGNSA. The V and J ends lost 6 bases and 0 bases respectively, with 2 bases between them. The CDR3 sequence is CASSLNTEAFF. CDR3 in DNA: TGTGCCAGCAGTTTGAACACTGAAGCTTTCTTT.

The V call is TRBV30, the J call TRBJ2-5; 8 positions match TRBD1. The CDR3 sequence is 13 residues long. V gave up 5 bases and J gave up 5 bases; unmatched junction bases: 7. The germline CDR1 and CDR2 sequences are GTSNPN and SVGIG (reference sequence). In DNA, the CDR3 is TGTGCCTGGGGACAGGGAGGACGGGAGACCCAGTACTTC. Encoded protein: CAWGQGGRETQYF. The whole variable domain, filled in from reference TRBV30 and TRBJ2-5, reads SQTIHQWPATLVQPVGSPLSLECTVEGTSNPNLYWYRQAAGRGLQLLFYSVGIGQISSEVPQNLSASRPQDRQFILSSKKLLLSDSGFYLCAWGQGGRETQYFGPGTRLLVL.

The rearrangement links TRBV11-3 to TRBJ2-7, with 9 bases identical to TRBD1. Trimming at V came to 1 base and at J to 0 bases, leaving 4 bases not matched to a gene. There are 16 residues in the CDR3. In germline, CDR1 is SGHNT, CDR2 YENEEA. The chain's CDR3 is CASSLAGTGTSYEQYF. The CDR3 region has the DNA TGTGCCAGCAGCTTAGCCGGGACAGGGACCTCCTACGAGCAGTACTTC. Combining the CDR3 with reference TRBV11-3 and TRBJ2-7 gives the whole variable domain EAGVVQSPRYKIIEKKQPVAFWCNPISGHNTLYWYLQNLGQGPELLIRYENEEAVDDSQLPKDRFSAERLKGVDSTLKIQPAELGDSAVYLCASSLAGTGTSYEQYFGPGTRLTVT.

The chain is built from TRBV30 and TRBJ2-7; TRBD2 agrees at 7 bases. The CDR3 is 13 residues long. Germline V gene lookup returns CDR1 GTSNPN and CDR2 SVGIG (reference sequence). The V gene end was trimmed by 2 bases and the J gene end by 4 bases; junction bases not matched to a gene: 5. CDR3 DNA: TGTGCCTGGAGTTGGAGCGGGACGTACGAGCAGTACTTC. This translates into CAWSWSGTYEQYF.

V is TRBV10-1 and J is TRBJ2-7; 9 bases fit TRBD1. The J segment lost 4 bases and the V segment lost 8 bases, leaving 6 bases of the junction unmatched. CDR1 WNHNN and CDR2 SYGVQD come from the germline V gene (reference sequence). CDR3 length equals 13 residues. CDR3 amino acids: CASGGQGEYEQYF. CDR3 nucleotide sequence: TGCGCCAGCGGGGGACAGGGAGAGTACGAGCAGTACTTC.

Here the CDR3 reads CASSVGQNSYNEQFF. CDR3 nucleotide sequence: TGTGCCAGTAGTGTTGGACAGAACTCCTACAATGAGCAGTTCTTC. This chain connects TRBV19 to TRBJ2-1; a possible D gene is TRBD1 (6 bases). Germline assignment: CDR1 LNHDA and CDR2 SQIVND (reference sequence). CDR3 size: 15 residues. Trimming took 5 bases from V and 0 from J, leaving 11 bases between them.

The CDR3 DNA follows: TGCGCCAGCAGCCAATACGGGGACACGACAGTGGGCTACAATGAGCAGTTCTTC. Encoded protein: CASSQYGDTTVGYNEQFF. V is TRBV4-1 and J is TRBJ2-1, with D perhaps matching TRBD1 (6 bases). V lost 2 bases, J lost 3 bases, and 20 bases lay in between. This CDR3 comprises 18 residues. Germline V CDR1 and CDR2: MGHRA, YSYEKL.

V and J are TRBV11-2 and TRBJ2-5; 12 bases match TRBD2. The trim removed 4 bases at V and 4 bases at J, leaving 4 bases unmatched. CDR1 is SGHAT, CDR2 FQNNGV, per germline. The CDR3 is 15 residues long. The CDR3 protein is CASSWGLAGRETQYF. The CDR3 DNA reads TGTGCCAGCAGCTGGGGACTAGCGGGTCGAGAGACCCAGTACTTC.

This chain joins TRBV11-2 and TRBJ2-1; D gene ambiguous. V lost 0 bases, J lost 1 base, and 4 bases lay in between. This CDR3 comprises 14 residues. Germline V gene data show CDR1 as SGHAT and CDR2 as FQNNGV. The CDR3 region is CASSLEGSYNEQFF. The DNA of the CDR3 is TGTGCCAGCAGCTTAGAAGGATCCTACAATGAGCAGTTCTTC.

The chain combines TRBV7-2 with TRBJ2-5, with D possibly being TRBD1 (6 bases). With 1 base removed from V and 7 bases from J, the gap between germline ends came to 13 bases. The CDR3 is 14 residues long. Germline V gene lookup returns CDR1 SGHTA and CDR2 FQGNSA. The CDR3 DNA reads as TGTGCCAGCAGCTTAGTCCCAACACAGGGGACCCAGTACTTC. Its protein is CASSLVPTQGTQYF.

V usage is TRBV5-4 and J usage is TRBJ2-1; 7 bases fit TRBD2. Germline V gene data show CDR1 as SGHNT and CDR2 as YYREEE (reference sequence). The trim removed 4 bases at V and 3 bases at J, leaving 4 bases unmatched. This CDR3 has 14 residues. The DNA of the CDR3 is TGTGCCAGCAGCAGCGGACTAGACTACAATGAGCAGTTCTTC. Protein: CASSSGLDYNEQFF.

The chain is built from TRBV4-2 and TRBJ2-7; D perhaps matches TRBD1 (5 bases). This CDR3 region has 14 residues. CDR1 and CDR2 (germline): LGHNA, YNFKEQ. V was clipped by 0 bases and J by 7 bases, with 13 bases between them. CDR3 nucleotides: TGTGCCAGCAGCCAAGATCAGGCAGGGCAAGAGCAGTACTTC. Amino acids: CASSQDQAGQEQYF.

The chain couples TRBV7-9 to TRBJ2-7; the D gene could be TRBD1 or TRBD2 (7 bases each). From germline, CDR1 is SEHNR and CDR2 FQNEAQ (reference sequence). The CDR3 has 15 residues. V shed 5 bases and J shed 4 bases, with 18 bases lying between them. DNA of the CDR3: TGTGCCAGCAGCGAGACAGGGACGGGGGGTTACGAGCAGTACTTC. It translates to CASSETGTGGYEQYF.

In this sample, this clone turned up once. The chain recombines TRBV10-3 with TRBJ2-7; 12 nucleotides line up with TRBD2. J gave up 2 bases and V 11 bases, and 16 bases lay outside the gene matches. Germline CDR1 reads ENHRY; CDR2 reads SYGVKD. CDR3 length equals 17 residues. CDR3 nucleotides: TGTGCCTCTAGAACTCCTAGCGGGAGGGAGGCTCCCTACGAGCAGTACTTC. Its translation is CASRTPSGREAPYEQYF.